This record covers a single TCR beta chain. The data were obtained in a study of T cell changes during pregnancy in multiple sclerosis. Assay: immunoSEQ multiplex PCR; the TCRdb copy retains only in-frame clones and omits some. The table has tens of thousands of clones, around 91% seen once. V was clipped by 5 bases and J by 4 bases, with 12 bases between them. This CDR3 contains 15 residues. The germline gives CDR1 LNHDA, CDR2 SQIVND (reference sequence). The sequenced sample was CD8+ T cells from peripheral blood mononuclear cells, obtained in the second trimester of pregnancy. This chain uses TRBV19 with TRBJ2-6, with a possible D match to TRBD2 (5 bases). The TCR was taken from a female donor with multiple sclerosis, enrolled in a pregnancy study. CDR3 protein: CASSAEGIGANVLTF. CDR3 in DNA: TGTGCCAGTAGTGCTGAGGGAATCGGGGCCAACGTCCTGACTTTC. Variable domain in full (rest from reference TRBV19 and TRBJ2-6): DGGITQSPKYLFRKEGQNVTLSCEQNLNHDAMYWYRQDPGQGLRLIYYSQIVNDFQKGDIAEGYSVSREKKESFPLTVTSAQKNPTAFYLCASSAEGIGANVLTFGAGSRLTVL.